Listed here are 18 T cell receptor beta chains from one sample, sequenced in a study of vaccination effects on CD4 cells after COVID-19. Antigen-specific CD4+ T cell clonotypes were called by their expansion after viral peptide-pool culture in ViraFEST. Cells that had been cultured for less than eleven days were the source of isolated CD4+ T cells. Each vaccine recipient was nucleocapsid antibody negative and had no prior SARS-CoV-2 infection. These TCRs are of unknown antigen specificity. Clones were sequenced by immunoSEQ multiplex PCR, and TCRdb holds only the in-frame ones, with some missing. Among about 73,000 clones listed, about 79% were seen once. This specimen was CD4+ T cells from PBMCs cultured with SARS-CoV-2 spike peptides, taken before COVID-19 vaccination. The receptors shown here come from a human donor who received a COVID-19 vaccine.

The rearrangement uses TRBV2 and TRBJ1-2; unclear D gene. The CDR3 runs 13 residues. V lost 3 bases, J lost 3 bases, and 8 bases lay in between. Germline V gives CDR1 SNHLY, CDR2 FYNNEI. As DNA, the CDR3 is TGTGCCAGCAGTGACCCGGGATACTATGGCTACACCTTC. This encodes CASSDPGYYGYTF.

The chain has TRBV7-6 and TRBJ2-6, with D unclear. CDR1 SGHVS and CDR2 FNYEAQ come from the germline V gene. V gave up 6 bases and J gave up 1 base, with 13 bases separating them. CDR3 length: 16 residues. The CDR3 protein is CASSRTKQSGANVLTF. The DNA of the CDR3 is TGTGCCAGCAGTCGAACGAAGCAGTCTGGGGCCAACGTCCTGACTTTC. The full variable domain, rest sourced from reference TRBV7-6 and TRBJ2-6, is GAGVSQSPRYKVTKRGQDVALRCDPISGHVSLYWYRQALGQGPEFLTYFNYEAQQDKSGLPNDRFSAERPEGSISTLTIQRTEQRDSAMYRCASSRTKQSGANVLTFGAGSRLTVL.

A few counts support this clone. This chain uses TRBV2 with TRBJ1-4, with TRBD1 matching over 8 bases. The J segment lost 3 bases and the V segment lost 5 bases, leaving 2 bases of the junction unmatched. This CDR3 spans 14 amino acids. Germline lookup yields CDR1 SNHLY and CDR2 FYNNEI. CDR3 in DNA: TGTGCCAGCAGTCCGGGACAGGCTAATGAAAAACTGTTTTTT. Translating gives CASSPGQANEKLFF.

The rearrangement joins TRBV28 to TRBJ2-1; D gene ambiguous. V dropped 5 bases and J dropped 1 base, with 15 bases sitting between them. The CDR3 totals 16 residues. Germline-derived CDR1 and CDR2 are MDHEN and SYDVKM. CDR3 coding DNA: TGTGCCAGCAGTGTATCAAGCCTTTTATCCTACAATGAGCAGTTCTTC. It specifies CASSVSSLLSYNEQFF. The whole variable domain, remainder taken from reference TRBV28 and TRBJ2-1, is DVKVTQSSRYLVKRTGEKVFLECVQDMDHENMFWYRQDPGLGLRLIYFSYDVKMKEKGDIPEGYSVSREKKERFSLILESASTNQTSMYLCASSVSSLLSYNEQFFGPGTRLTVL.

V usage is TRBV6-1 and J usage is TRBJ1-2; tentatively, D is TRBD1 (5 bases). Germline assignment: CDR1 MNHNS and CDR2 SASEGT. V was trimmed by 2 bases and J by 6 bases, leaving 16 bases between them. This CDR3 is 15 amino acids long. The CDR3 DNA follows: TGTGCCAGCAGTGAACTCGTGGGGGTGGAGAATGGCTACACCTTC. Protein: CASSELVGVENGYTF.

The chain employs TRBV6-5 and TRBJ2-2, with unresolved D. Germline values: CDR1 MNHEY, CDR2 SVGAGI. The CDR3 is 16 amino acids. Between the trimmed V and J ends, which lost 4 bases and 0 bases, there was a span of 12 bases. DNA for the CDR3: TGTGCCAGCAGTTCCCCTCGAGCGCCGAACACCGGGGAGCTGTTTTTT. This translates into CASSSPRAPNTGELFF.

This clone is a singleton in its sample. The J gene is TRBJ1-4, the V gene TRBV29-1; D remains ambiguous. CDR1 is SQVTM, CDR2 ANQGSEA, per germline. Trimming removed 5 bases at V and 7 bases at J, with 17 bases between. CDR3 length: 14 amino acids. The CDR3 DNA follows: TGCAGCGTTTCGGCGACGGGGTCAGCTGAAAAACTGTTTTTT. Translating it yields CSVSATGSAEKLFF.

This chain connects TRBV27 to TRBJ2-7; TRBD1 aligns across 7 bases. This CDR3 comprises 14 residues. Germline V gene lookup returns CDR1 MNHEY and CDR2 SMNVEV (reference sequence). V lost 6 bases to trimming and J lost 3 bases; unmatched junction nucleotides: 8. CDR3 nucleotide sequence: TGTGCCAGCAGAAGGGCAGGGGGTTACTACGAGCAGTACGTC. The encoded protein is CASRRAGGYYEQYV.

The rearrangement joins TRBV2 to TRBJ2-6; D uncertain. The CDR3 length is 14 residues. Trimming pared 6 bases from V and 1 base from J, leaving 7 bases between. The germline V gene has CDR1 SNHLY and CDR2 FYNNEI. The CDR3 sequence: CASSAVSGANVLTF. The CDR3 nucleotides read TGTGCCAGCAGCGCGGTTTCTGGGGCCAACGTCCTGACTTTC.

This clone was counted a single time. The chain combines TRBV6-2 or TRBV6-3 with TRBJ1-1; no firm D call. The CDR3 extends over 13 amino acids. Trimming shortened V by 5 bases and J by 1 base, and 8 bases separated the two germline ends. Germline V gives CDR1 MNHEY, CDR2 SVGEGT. CDR3 sequence: CASSRRTNTEAFF. The DNA for the CDR3 is TGTGCCAGCAGTCGTCGAACGAACACTGAAGCTTTCTTT.

This clone was seen just once. In DNA form, the CDR3 reads TGTGCCATCAGTGAGGGGAGGGAAAAAGGCTACACCTTC. Translating gives CAISEGREKGYTF. The chain combines TRBV10-3 with TRBJ1-2; D is unclear. Germline values: CDR1 ENHRY, CDR2 SYGVKD. The CDR3 covers 13 residues. V was clipped by 2 bases and J by 8 bases, with 12 bases between them.

The CDR3 loop reads CASSPPIGGETGELFF. CDR3 DNA: TGTGCCAGCTCACCACCGATCGGGGGAGAGACCGGGGAGCTGTTTTTT. The chain combines TRBV18 with TRBJ2-2, with D perhaps matching TRBD2 (6 bases). Trimming pared 0 bases from V and 5 bases from J, leaving 13 bases between. Per the germline V gene, CDR1 is KGHSH and CDR2 is LQKENI. The length of the CDR3 is 16 residues.

The chain joins TRBV19 to TRBJ1-4; TRBD1 might be the D (6 bases). CDR1 is LNHDA, CDR2 SQIVND, per germline (reference sequence). CDR3 length: 16 amino acids. V lost 6 bases to trimming and J lost 0 bases, with 14 bases between them. CDR3 DNA: TGTGCCAGTAGCCGTACAGGGATTGCAACTAATGAAAAACTGTTTTTT. This translates into CASSRTGIATNEKLFF.

The chain joins TRBV11-2 to TRBJ2-3; D call uncertain. CDR3 length: 11 residues. The germline V gene has CDR1 SGHAT and CDR2 FQNNGV. V lost 6 bases and J lost 3, with 4 bases in between. Written as DNA, the CDR3 is TGTGCCAGCAGTCAGACAGATACGCAGTATTTT. This sequence encodes CASSQTDTQYF.

V and J are TRBV6-5 and TRBJ1-5; a weak D match, TRBD1 (6 bases). The CDR3 consists of 15 residues. V was trimmed by 11 bases and J by 4 bases, leaving 21 bases between them. Germline-derived CDR1 and CDR2 are MNHEY and SVGAGI. This CDR3 reads CACQISGGGNQPQHF. The CDR3 nucleotides read TGTGCCTGTCAGATCTCTGGGGGCGGGAATCAGCCCCAGCATTTT.

This clone was seen a few times. The V and J genes are TRBV18 and TRBJ1-3; D is ambiguous. Germline lookup yields CDR1 KGHSH and CDR2 LQKENI. This CDR3 spans 15 amino acids. V was cut by 1 base and J by 2 bases, with 9 bases left in between. The CDR3 nucleotides read TGTGCCAGCTCACCACAAGAGGCAACTGGAAACACCATATATTTT. Amino acid sequence: CASSPQEATGNTIYF. Full variable domain (missing parts from reference TRBV18 and TRBJ1-3): NAGVMQNPRHLVRRRGQEARLRCSPMKGHSHVYWYRQLPEEGLKFMVYLQKENIIDESGMPKERFSAEFPKEGPSILRIQQVVRGDSAAYFCASSPQEATGNTIYFGEGSWLTVV.

V is TRBV14 and J is TRBJ2-2, with D perhaps given as TRBD1 or TRBD2 (5 bases each). The CDR3 loop spans 14 amino acids. Trimming took off 5 bases at V and 2 bases at J, with 9 bases between the two ends. The germline V gene encodes CDR1 SGHDN and CDR2 FVKESK. As DNA, the CDR3 is TGTGCCAGCAGCGTGGGGGTTAACACCGGGGAGCTGTTTTTT. Amino acids: CASSVGVNTGELFF. The full variable domain, its missing parts supplied by reference TRBV14 and TRBJ2-2, is EAGVTQFPSHSVIEKGQTVTLRCDPISGHDNLYWYRRVMGKEIKFLLHFVKESKQDESGMPNNRFLAERTGGTYSTLKVQPAELEDSGVYFCASSVGVNTGELFFGEGSRLTVL.

There are a few counts of this clone. This chain uses TRBV24-1 with TRBJ1-1; D is possibly TRBD1 (5 bases). Between the trimmed V and J ends, which lost 4 bases and 10 bases, there was a span of 12 bases. The CDR3 spans 12 residues. Germline V gene sequence: CDR1 KGHDR, CDR2 SFDVKD. This chain's CDR3 is CATSDLGQRAFF. The CDR3, as DNA: TGTGCCACCAGTGACCTTGGACAAAGAGCTTTCTTT.